These 25 T cell receptor beta chains originate from one sample sequenced in a study of blood T cell repertoires in COVID-19 (dated by TCRdb to about 2020). Libraries were prepared through the immunoSEQ multiplex PCR assay. TCRdb took this table from immuneACCESS and kept in-frame rearrangements with V and J called. Such tables lack part of the clones; where checked against another copy, unresolved V genes explain under half of the gap, and the rest is unexplained. In all, the sample holds 150,000 to 200,000 clones, and about 88% of those were seen once. The ten largest clones take up roughly 19% of the sample. Source material: peripheral blood. Receptors originate from a man between 60 and 75 years old with active or convalescent COVID-19.

The V call is TRBV10-2, the J call TRBJ1-2, with 8 nucleotides matching TRBD1. V lost 3 bases, J lost 8 bases, and 8 bases stayed unmatched. Germline V lookup: CDR1 WSHSY, CDR2 SAAADI. This CDR3 spans 14 amino acids. DNA for the CDR3: TGCGCCAGCAGTGAACCAGGGGGCGCGGGAGGCTACACCTTC. Protein product: CASSEPGGAGGYTF.

This clone showed up just a few times. V is TRBV11-2 and J is TRBJ2-7, with D tentatively TRBD1 (5 bases). CDR3 length: 13 amino acids. Trimming pared 1 base from V and 5 bases from J, leaving 9 bases between. CDR1 and CDR2 from the germline V gene are SGHAT and FQNNGV. Here the CDR3 DNA reads TGTGCCAGCAGCTTAGCAGGGCTGAACGAGCAGTACTTC. Its translation is CASSLAGLNEQYF. The full variable domain, rest sourced from reference TRBV11-2 and TRBJ2-7, is EAGVAQSPRYKIIEKRQSVAFWCNPISGHATLYWYQQILGQGPKLLIQFQNNGVVDDSQLPKDRFSAERLKGVDSTLKIQPAKLEDSAVYLCASSLAGLNEQYFGPGTRLTVT.

This chain connects TRBV7-8 to TRBJ2-1; 7 positions match TRBD1. The CDR3 loop spans 15 amino acids. From germline, CDR1 is SGHVS and CDR2 FQNEAQ. Losses at the gene ends were 1 base for V and 7 bases for J; bases not matched to a gene: 7. CDR3 nucleotide sequence: TGTGCCAGCAGCTTAGTCGTGACAGGGATAAATGAGCAGTTCTTC. Its translation: CASSLVVTGINEQFF.

The rearrangement uses TRBV11-2 and TRBJ1-6, with D unclear. Germline CDR1 is SGHAT and CDR2 is FQNNGV. V dropped 0 bases and J dropped 5 bases, with 17 bases sitting between them. The CDR3 spans 18 residues. The CDR3 region is CASSLDLVGPRDNSPLHF. The CDR3 region has the DNA TGTGCCAGCAGCTTAGATCTTGTAGGCCCCCGGGATAATTCACCCCTCCACTTT.

The V call is TRBV7-6, the J call TRBJ1-1; D is possibly TRBD1 (6 bases). This CDR3 region has 14 residues. Germline CDR1 reads SGHVS; CDR2 reads FNYEAQ. Between the trimmed V and J ends, which lost 3 bases and 7 bases, there was a span of 15 bases. CDR3 coding DNA: TGTGCCAGCAGCTTGTCCAACACAGGGATTGAAGCTTTCTTT. It encodes CASSLSNTGIEAFF.

The chain couples TRBV10-2 to TRBJ1-6, with 9 positions matching TRBD1. The CDR3 length is 14 residues. Trimming cost V 4 bases and J 7 bases; bases outside gene matches: 2. Germline V gives CDR1 WSHSY, CDR2 SAAADI. CDR3 in DNA: TGCGCCAGCAGTGGGGACAGGGTGAATTCACCCCTCCACTTT. It translates to CASSGDRVNSPLHF.

CDR3 loop: CASSTPGADYGYTF. CDR3 coding DNA: TGTGCCAGTAGTACCCCAGGGGCGGACTATGGCTACACCTTC. The chain links TRBV19 to TRBJ1-2, with D perhaps matching TRBD1 (6 bases). The CDR3 length is 14 residues. V shed 4 bases and J shed 3 bases, with 12 bases lying between them. The germline gives CDR1 LNHDA, CDR2 SQIVND (reference sequence).

J is TRBJ1-5 and V is TRBV29-1; 7 nucleotides line up with TRBD1. Germline V gene data show CDR1 as SQVTM and CDR2 as ANQGSEA. The CDR3 totals 13 residues. Trimming took 4 bases from V and 2 from J; bases not matched to a gene: 2. CDR3 DNA: TGCAGCGTTGGGACAGGAGGCAATCAGCCCCAGCATTTT. It specifies CSVGTGGNQPQHF.

V is TRBV7-2 and J is TRBJ1-2; 8 bases fit TRBD1. CDR3 length: 13 amino acids. Per the germline V gene, CDR1 is SGHTA and CDR2 is FQGNSA. V lost 3 bases and J lost 5; bases outside the gene matches: 2. Written as DNA, the CDR3 is TGTGCCAGCAGCTTGACAGGGGAATATGGCTACACCTTC. This codes for CASSLTGEYGYTF. Together with reference TRBV7-2 and TRBJ1-2, the CDR3 gives the full variable domain: GAGVSQSPSNKVTEKGKDVELRCDPISGHTALYWYRQSLGQGLEFLIYFQGNSAPDKSGLPSDRFSAERTGGSVSTLTIQRTQQEDSAVYLCASSLTGEYGYTFGSGTRLTVV.

The V gene is TRBV7-2, the J gene TRBJ1-5; TRBD1 agrees at 7 bases. This CDR3 contains 17 residues. The J segment lost 2 bases and the V segment lost 5 bases, leaving 12 bases of the junction unmatched. CDR1 and CDR2 from the germline V gene are SGHTA and FQGNSA. In nucleotides, the CDR3 is TGTGCCAGCAGCCCGGATTTATTCGGGACAGGCAATCAGCCCCAGCATTTT. Encoded protein: CASSPDLFGTGNQPQHF.

The genes are TRBV11-2 and TRBJ2-7; no clear D. CDR3 length: 15 residues. Between the trimmed V and J ends, which lost 0 bases and 5 bases, there was a span of 14 bases. CDR1 and CDR2 from the germline V gene are SGHAT and FQNNGV. CDR3 bases: TGTGCCAGCAGCTTAGACCCAGGTTGGAACGACGAGCAGTACTTC. Residues: CASSLDPGWNDEQYF. Combining the CDR3 with reference TRBV11-2 and TRBJ2-7 gives the whole variable domain EAGVAQSPRYKIIEKRQSVAFWCNPISGHATLYWYQQILGQGPKLLIQFQNNGVVDDSQLPKDRFSAERLKGVDSTLKIQPAKLEDSAVYLCASSLDPGWNDEQYFGPGTRLTVT.

The table lists this clone with a count of one. The gene calls are TRBV5-4 and TRBJ2-7; TRBD1 agrees at 8 bases. CDR1 and CDR2 (germline): SGHNT, YYREEE (reference sequence). This CDR3 is built from 15 residues. The trim removed 7 bases at V and 0 bases at J, leaving 9 bases unmatched. This chain's CDR3 is CASRLSGTGSYEQYF. The CDR3 nucleotides read TGTGCCAGCCGCCTCTCCGGGACAGGCTCCTACGAGCAGTACTTC.

This rearrangement joins TRBV7-6 to TRBJ2-7; the match to TRBD1 covers 9 bases. Germline CDR1 and CDR2: SGHVS and FNYEAQ. The CDR3 extends over 15 amino acids. V shed 5 bases, J shed 4 bases, and the junction held 9 bases outside the gene matches. Written as DNA, the CDR3 is TGTGCCAGCAGCCGAACCGGGACAGGGTGGTACGAGCAGTACTTC. It codes for CASSRTGTGWYEQYF.

Comment on this clone: An end of the junction differs from the germline gene, which may be a read error. The V call is TRBV2, the J call TRBJ2-7, with 7 bases lining up with TRBD2. CDR3 length equals 15 residues. Germline-derived CDR1 and CDR2 are SNHLY and FYNNEI. The CDR3 region has the DNA TGTGCCAGCAGTGAGGGGAGTCTAGCGGCCTACGAGCAGTACTTT. Protein sequence: CASSEGSLAAYEQYF.

The V call is TRBV3-1 (or the pseudogene TRBV3-2), the J call TRBJ1-1; D is ambiguous. Germline CDR1 LGHDT, CDR2 YNNKEL (reference sequence). Trimming cost V 1 base and J 4 bases, with 7 bases left between them. This CDR3 comprises 13 residues. The CDR3 bases are TGTGCCAGCAGCCAAGGGGAGATCACTGAAGCTTTCTTT. Amino acids: CASSQGEITEAFF.

The gene calls are TRBV6-5 and TRBJ1-1; the D gene is possibly TRBD1 (6 bases). This CDR3 is 15 amino acids long. Trimming shortened V by 7 bases and J by 5 bases, and 20 bases separated the two germline ends. Germline values: CDR1 MNHEY, CDR2 SVGAGI. CDR3 sequence: CASTSQGFSGTEAFF. The CDR3 DNA follows: TGTGCCAGCACCTCACAGGGCTTCTCGGGGACTGAAGCTTTCTTT.

This sequence joins TRBV6-6 and TRBJ1-2; 10 bases match TRBD1. Per the germline V gene, CDR1 is MNHNY and CDR2 is SVGAGI (reference sequence). V lost 7 bases to trimming and J lost 4 bases; unmatched junction nucleotides: 9. The CDR3 is made up of 15 amino acids. The CDR3 loop is CASKDSGTGVYGYTF. Written as DNA, the CDR3 is TGTGCCAGCAAAGATTCCGGGACAGGGGTCTATGGCTACACCTTC.

The chain uses TRBV7-8 and TRBJ1-2, with D perhaps matching TRBD1 (6 bases). There are 13 residues in the CDR3. Between the trimmed V and J ends, which lost 4 bases and 10 bases, there was a span of 16 bases. Germline assignment: CDR1 SGHVS and CDR2 FQNEAQ. This CDR3 is CASSSAQQGVYTF. In nucleotides, the CDR3 is TGTGCCAGCAGCTCAGCGCAACAGGGAGTCTACACCTTC.

This clone showed up just once. The rearrangement joins TRBV7-8 to TRBJ2-7; D call uncertain. V dropped 5 bases and J dropped 1 base, with 12 bases sitting between them. Germline V gene lookup returns CDR1 SGHVS and CDR2 FQNEAQ. This CDR3 comprises 14 residues. CDR3 sequence reads: CASSPNSFSYEQYF. CDR3 sequence (DNA): TGTGCCAGCAGCCCGAACTCCTTTTCCTACGAGCAGTACTTC. The whole variable domain, filled in from reference TRBV7-8 and TRBJ2-7, reads GAGVSQSPRYKVAKRGQDVALRCDPISGHVSLFWYQQALGQGPEFLTYFQNEAQLDKSGLPSDRFFAERPEGSVSTLKIQRTQQEDSAVYLCASSPNSFSYEQYFGPGTRLTVT.

V is TRBV12-5 and J is TRBJ2-3; 7 bases are a match to TRBD2. Per germline, CDR1 LGHNT and CDR2 FRNRAP. This CDR3 contains 17 residues. V lost 0 bases, J lost 7 bases, and 13 bases stayed unmatched. In DNA form, the CDR3 reads TGTGCTAGTGGTTTGGTAACTGCGTACCTAAGCGGGAATACGCAGTATTTT. Residues: CASGLVTAYLSGNTQYF.

The V and J genes are TRBV5-1 and TRBJ2-5; D may be TRBD1 (5 bases). The CDR3 is 15 residues long. Deletions cut 3 bases from V and 2 bases from J, with 14 bases between. Germline V gene data show CDR1 as SGHRS and CDR2 as YFSETQ. The CDR3 here is CASSYRQNLQETQYF. CDR3 sequence (DNA): TGCGCCAGCAGCTACCGACAGAATTTACAAGAGACCCAGTACTTC.

The gene calls are TRBV30 and TRBJ1-1; D is unclear. Germline V gene lookup returns CDR1 GTSNPN and CDR2 SVGIG (reference sequence). This CDR3 contains 13 residues. V was trimmed by 2 bases and J by 1 base, leaving 8 bases between them. The CDR3 region is CAWSQQTNTEAFF. DNA for the CDR3: TGTGCCTGGAGTCAACAGACGAACACTGAAGCTTTCTTT.

The chain combines TRBV5-1 with TRBJ2-3, with D possibly TRBD1 on 6 matching bases. The length of the CDR3 is 16 residues. Trimming shortened V by 4 bases and J by 4 bases, and 19 bases separated the two germline ends. The germline V gene has CDR1 SGHRS and CDR2 YFSETQ. CDR3 coding DNA: TGCGCCAGCAGCCTGAACACAGGGAGAGGCGCAGATACGCAGTATTTT. Translation gives CASSLNTGRGADTQYF. Full variable domain (rest looked up from reference TRBV5-1 and TRBJ2-3): KAGVTQTPRYLIKTRGQQVTLSCSPISGHRSVSWYQQTPGQGLQFLFEYFSETQRNKGNFPGRFSGRQFSNSRSEMNVSTLELGDSALYLCASSLNTGRGADTQYFGPGTRLTVL.

J is TRBJ1-6 and V is TRBV11-2; tentatively, D is TRBD1 (5 bases). The V gene's germline CDR1 is SGHAT and CDR2 FQNNGV. V was pared by 0 bases and J by 4 bases, with 7 bases between. The CDR3 covers 15 residues. CDR3 coding DNA: TGTGCCAGCAGCTTAGATCAGGGTTATAATTCACCCCTCCACTTT. Its protein is CASSLDQGYNSPLHF.

V and J are TRBV4-1 and TRBJ1-2; unclear D gene. This CDR3 contains 15 residues. V was clipped by 0 bases and J by 7 bases, with 15 bases between them. Looked up from germline, CDR1 is MGHRA and CDR2 is YSYEKL. The CDR3, as DNA: TGCGCCAGCAGCCAAGATGAAGGAGGAAGGACTGGCTACACCTTC. This codes for CASSQDEGGRTGYTF.